These 17 T cell receptor beta chains originate from one sample sequenced in a study of human T cells and chemical hapten exposure. Time point denoted: patch test 1, 2 weeks after DPC sensitization. Treatment given: therapeutic diphenylcyclopropenone sensitization with weekly scalp DPC. TCRdb used MiXCR to reprocess the RACE reads, holding one entry per CDR3 protein. This sample has around 110,000 distinct CDR3 sequences, with 12% found just once. The input for sequencing was whole blood, taken in connection with sensitization to the hapten diphenylcyclopropenone (DPC). These receptors all stem from a woman aged 50 to 60 with alopecia areata. Some clones in this sample may be carry-over from other donors' samples.

This clonotype was detected a few times. The V gene is TRBV7-2, the J gene TRBJ2-1; maybe TRBD2 (6 bases). The germline gives CDR1 SGHTA, CDR2 FQGNSA. The germline V and J ends were trimmed by 6 bases and 6 bases, with 21 bases remaining between them. This CDR3 comprises 16 residues. CDR3 DNA sequence: TGTGCCAGCAGTCCTGGGTCGGGAGAGGGGTCCAATGAGCAGTTCTTC. Translated: CASSPGSGEGSNEQFF.

The gene calls are TRBV7-7 and TRBJ2-2; D ambiguous. The CDR3 has 13 residues. Germline values: CDR1 SSHAT, CDR2 FNYEAQ (reference sequence). CDR3 loop: CATRLARTGELFF. The CDR3 region has the DNA TGTGCTACAAGATTGGCCAGGACCGGGGAGCTGTTTTTT.

This sequence joins TRBV20-1 and TRBJ1-6; tentatively, D is TRBD1 (5 bases). V was pared by 5 bases and J by 2 bases, with 13 bases between. The CDR3 is made up of 15 amino acids. Germline V gene data show CDR1 as DFQATT and CDR2 as SNEGSKA (reference sequence). CDR3 nucleotide sequence: TGCAGTGCTCCTAAGGACATGGCCTATAATTCACCCCTCCACTTT. Translated, it gives CSAPKDMAYNSPLHF.

This clonotype occurred a few times. The V call is TRBV25-1, the J call TRBJ2-1, with D unresolved. From germline, CDR1 is MGHDK and CDR2 SYGVNS. This CDR3 is 11 amino acids long. V shed 4 bases and J shed 9 bases, with 7 bases lying between them. CDR3 nucleotides: TGTGCCAGCAGTGTTTCCCCTGAGCAGTTCTTC. This translates into CASSVSPEQFF.

This clonotype was detected many times. V gene TRBV12-3 or TRBV12-4 combines with J gene TRBJ1-6, with D unclear. V was cut by 1 base and J by 9 bases, with 7 bases left in between. The CDR3 has 13 amino acids. The CDR3 DNA reads TGTGCCAGCAGTTTAGGTCAAAGTTCACCCCTCCACTTT. Protein sequence: CASSLGQSSPLHF.

This clonotype was counted only a few times. The chain links TRBV28 to TRBJ1-1; no firm D call. The V end was cut by 3 bases, the J end by 0 bases, with 5 bases between. The CDR3 length is 13 residues. Per germline, CDR1 MDHEN and CDR2 SYDVKM. Here the CDR3 DNA reads TGTGCCAGCAGTTTGCCGATGAACACTGAAGCTTTCTTT. Its translation: CASSLPMNTEAFF.

With respect to this clonotype: This may be a read error: a much more frequent sequence differs by one nucleotide. This chain's CDR3 is CTSSAPLAGAFQFF. The CDR3 nucleotides read TGTACCAGCAGTGCCCCTCTAGCGGGGGCCTTCCAGTTCTTC. V usage is TRBV2 and J usage is TRBJ2-1; TRBD2 matches 10 bases. Per germline, CDR1 SNHLY and CDR2 FYNNEI. The CDR3 loop spans 14 amino acids.

The sample holds many counts of this clonotype. The J gene is TRBJ2-4, the V gene TRBV11-2; 7 bases are shared with TRBD1. The CDR3 runs to 15 residues. CDR1 is SGHAT, CDR2 FQNNGV, per germline. Losses at the gene ends were 5 bases for V and 4 bases for J; bases not matched to a gene: 8. CDR3 amino acids: CASSPGQNLKNIQYF. In DNA, the CDR3 is TGTGCCAGCAGCCCGGGACAGAATCTAAAAAACATTCAGTACTTC.

This clonotype was detected ten times or more. Here the CDR3 reads CASSYSTGGVSKNIQYF. The DNA of the CDR3 is TGTGCCAGCAGTTACTCCACAGGGGGCGTAAGCAAAAACATTCAGTACTTC. The chain is built from TRBV6-5 and TRBJ2-4; 9 bases align to TRBD1. The CDR3 length is 17 residues. J was trimmed by 3 bases and V by 0 bases; bases with no gene match: 6. Germline-derived CDR1 and CDR2 are MNHEY and SVGAGI.

The chain has TRBV20-1 and TRBJ1-5; 8 nucleotides match TRBD1. The length of the CDR3 is 17 residues. V gave up 5 bases and J gave up 0 bases; unmatched junction bases: 12. The V gene's germline CDR1 is DFQATT and CDR2 SNEGSKA (reference sequence). This CDR3 is CSAPDRGGRYSNQPQHF. CDR3 coding DNA: TGCAGTGCTCCTGACAGGGGAGGGAGGTATAGCAATCAGCCCCAGCATTTT.

This chain uses TRBV3-1 with TRBJ2-7; D perhaps matches TRBD1 (6 bases). The germline CDR1 and CDR2 sequences are LGHDT and YNNKEL (reference sequence). V shed 2 bases and J shed 2 bases, with 10 bases lying between them. CDR3 length: 14 residues. The DNA of the CDR3 is TGTGCCAGCAGCCAACCGGACAGTACCTACGAGCAGTACTTC. It is translated as CASSQPDSTYEQYF.

This clonotype was observed a handful of times. The J gene is TRBJ2-5, the V gene TRBV3-1; a weak D match, TRBD1 (5 bases). Germline CDR1 is LGHDT and CDR2 is YNNKEL (reference sequence). Trimming took off 1 base at V and 4 bases at J, with 13 bases between the two ends. The CDR3 runs 15 residues. CDR3 amino acids: CASSQGTLKRETQYF. CDR3 nucleotide sequence: TGTGCCAGCAGCCAAGGGACACTAAAACGAGAGACCCAGTACTTC.

This clonotype was seen only once. This chain uses TRBV2 with TRBJ2-3; 11 nucleotides align to TRBD2. The CDR3 spans 17 residues. Trimming cost V 5 bases and J 3 bases; bases outside gene matches: 10. The V gene's germline CDR1 is SNHLY and CDR2 FYNNEI. CDR3 loop: CASSTGLAARMTDTQYF. CDR3 nucleotides: TGTGCCAGCAGTACGGGACTAGCGGCCCGAATGACAGATACGCAGTATTTT.

The gene calls are TRBV7-2 and TRBJ1-2; D might be TRBD1 (6 bases). CDR1 and CDR2 (germline): SGHTA, FQGNSA. V dropped 0 bases and J dropped 3 bases, with 8 bases sitting between them. This CDR3 comprises 14 residues. Here the CDR3 DNA reads TGTGCCAGCAGCTTAGCGAGACAGGACTATGGCTACACCTTC. It encodes CASSLARQDYGYTF. Together with reference TRBV7-2 and TRBJ1-2, the CDR3 gives the full variable domain: GAGVSQSPSNKVTEKGKDVELRCDPISGHTALYWYRQSLGQGLEFLIYFQGNSAPDKSGLPSDRFSAERTGGSVSTLTIQRTQQEDSAVYLCASSLARQDYGYTFGSGTRLTVV.

This sequence joins TRBV28 and TRBJ1-5; no definite D call. Trimming took 6 bases from V and 0 from J, leaving 6 bases between them. CDR3 length: 13 residues. Germline CDR1 and CDR2: MDHEN and SYDVKM. CDR3 sequence reads: CASRPNSNQPQHF. CDR3 bases: TGTGCCAGCAGGCCCAATAGCAATCAGCCCCAGCATTTT.

The genes are TRBV18 and TRBJ2-2; TRBD1 might be the D (5 bases). Deletions cut 3 bases from V and 4 bases from J, with 15 bases between. Per the germline V gene, CDR1 is KGHSH and CDR2 is LQKENI. CDR3 length: 16 amino acids. The chain's CDR3 is CASSPRTTGTTGELFF. DNA for the CDR3: TGTGCCAGCTCACCTCGAACCACAGGAACCACCGGGGAGCTGTTTTTT.

This chain connects TRBV5-1 to TRBJ2-7; D perhaps matches TRBD2 (5 bases). The CDR3 runs to 15 residues. Germline values: CDR1 SGHRS, CDR2 YFSETQ. V lost 4 bases and J 0 bases, leaving 14 bases between the germline ends. CDR3 in DNA: TGCGCCAGCAGCCCTCCGAGCGGTAACTCCTACGAGCAGTACTTC. It yields the protein CASSPPSGNSYEQYF.